This T cell receptor (beta chain) was found in a study of shared clonotypes between healthy human individuals. CD8 cells classed as naive were CD45RO-negative and positively selected for CCR7, excluding terminally differentiated effector memory CD45RA+ cells. With 3 bases removed from V and 1 base from J, the gap between germline ends came to 12 bases. Looked up from germline, CDR1 is MDHEN and CDR2 is SYDVKM. The CDR3 has 15 residues. Repertoires were generated with immunoSEQ multiplex PCR, while TCRdb's copy carries only in-frame clones and drops some. The repertoire has approximately 2,000,000 clones, 80% to 95% of them found once; the top ten carry less than 2%.

The chain links TRBV28 to TRBJ1-1; no firm D call. The TCR was taken from a young man in good health. Some clones in this sample may be carry-over from other donors' samples. The specimen was naive CD8+ T cells from PBMCs. As DNA, the CDR3 is TGTGCCAGCAGTTTTCTTTTTCGGGCGAACACTGAAGCTTTCTTT. Protein product: CASSFLFRANTEAFF.